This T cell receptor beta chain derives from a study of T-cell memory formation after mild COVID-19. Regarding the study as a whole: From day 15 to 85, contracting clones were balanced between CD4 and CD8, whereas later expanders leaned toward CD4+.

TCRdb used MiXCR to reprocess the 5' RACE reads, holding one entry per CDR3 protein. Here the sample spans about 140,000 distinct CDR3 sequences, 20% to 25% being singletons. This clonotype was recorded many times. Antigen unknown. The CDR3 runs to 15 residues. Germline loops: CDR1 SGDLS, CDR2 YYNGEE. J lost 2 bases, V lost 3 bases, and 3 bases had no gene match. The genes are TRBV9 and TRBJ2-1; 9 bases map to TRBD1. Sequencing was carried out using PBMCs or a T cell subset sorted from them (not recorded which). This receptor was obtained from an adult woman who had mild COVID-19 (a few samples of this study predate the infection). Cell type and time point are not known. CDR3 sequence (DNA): TGTGCCAGCAGCGCTACAGGGGGCCCCTACAATGAGCAGTTCTTC. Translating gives CASSATGGPYNEQFF. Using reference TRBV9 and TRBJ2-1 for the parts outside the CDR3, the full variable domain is DSGVTQTPKHLITATGQRVTLRCSPRSGDLSVYWYQQSLDQGLQFLIQYYNGEERAKGNILERFSAQQFPDLHSELNLSSLELGDSALYFCASSATGGPYNEQFFGPGTRLTVL.